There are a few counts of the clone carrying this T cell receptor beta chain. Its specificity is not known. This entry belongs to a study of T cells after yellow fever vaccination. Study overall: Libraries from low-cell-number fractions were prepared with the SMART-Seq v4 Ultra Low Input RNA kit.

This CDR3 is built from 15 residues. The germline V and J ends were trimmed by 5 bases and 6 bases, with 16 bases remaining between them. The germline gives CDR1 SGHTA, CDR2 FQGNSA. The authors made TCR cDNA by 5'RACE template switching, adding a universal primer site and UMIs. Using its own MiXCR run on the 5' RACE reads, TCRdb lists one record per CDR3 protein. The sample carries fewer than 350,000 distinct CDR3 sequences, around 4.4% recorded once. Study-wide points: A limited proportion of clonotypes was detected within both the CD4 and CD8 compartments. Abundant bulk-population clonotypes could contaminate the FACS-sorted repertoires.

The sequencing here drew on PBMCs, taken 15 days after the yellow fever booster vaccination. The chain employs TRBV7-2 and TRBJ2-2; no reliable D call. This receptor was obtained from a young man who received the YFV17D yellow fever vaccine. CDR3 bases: TGTGCCAGCAGCCACGACAATTTCATCCCCGGGGAGCTGTTTTTT. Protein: CASSHDNFIPGELFF.